One T cell receptor beta chain is described in this entry. Produced via immunoSEQ multiplex PCR; TCRdb's table is partial and in-frame only. The sample contains 84,000 or so clones, nearly 90% of which appear only once. This sample was included in a study of T cell responses to AZD1222 COVID-19 vaccine. The receptor's source is an adult in good health. The sample consisted of peripheral blood, taken on day 0 of MenACWY control vaccination.

CDR3 coding DNA: TGTGCCAGCAGCCTCGGGACAGGGCCCACCGGGGAGCTGTTTTTT. Amino acids: CASSLGTGPTGELFF. The chain carries TRBV5-5 and TRBJ2-2; TRBD1 agrees at 9 bases. There are 15 residues in the CDR3. Unmatched junction bases numbered 5, after V lost 4 bases and J lost 4 bases. Germline V gene sequence: CDR1 SGHKS, CDR2 YYEKEE (reference sequence).